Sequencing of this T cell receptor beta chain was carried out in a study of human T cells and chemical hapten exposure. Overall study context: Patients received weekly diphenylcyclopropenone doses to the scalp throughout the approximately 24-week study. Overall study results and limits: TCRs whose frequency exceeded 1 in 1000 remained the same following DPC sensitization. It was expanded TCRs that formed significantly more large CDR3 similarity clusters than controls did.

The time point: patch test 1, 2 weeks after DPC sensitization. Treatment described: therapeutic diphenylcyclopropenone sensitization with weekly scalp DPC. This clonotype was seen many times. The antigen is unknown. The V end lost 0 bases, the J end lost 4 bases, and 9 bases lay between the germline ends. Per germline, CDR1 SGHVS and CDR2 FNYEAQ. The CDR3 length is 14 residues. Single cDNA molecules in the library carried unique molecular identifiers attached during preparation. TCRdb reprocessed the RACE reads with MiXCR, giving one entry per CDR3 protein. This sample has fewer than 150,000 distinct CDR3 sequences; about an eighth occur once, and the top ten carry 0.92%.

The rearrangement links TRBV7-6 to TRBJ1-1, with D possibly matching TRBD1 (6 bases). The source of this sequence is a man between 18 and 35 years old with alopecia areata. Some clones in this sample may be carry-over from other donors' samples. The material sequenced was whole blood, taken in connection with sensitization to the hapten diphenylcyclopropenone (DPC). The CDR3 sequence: CASSLAQGRTEAFF. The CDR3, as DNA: TGTGCCAGCAGCTTAGCACAGGGACGCACTGAAGCTTTCTTT.